What follows describes a single T cell receptor (beta chain). What it binds is not known. The data belong to a study of T and B cells in COVID-19 patients. The wider study: At median age roughly 35 years, recovered patients were younger than active-infection patients at about 63. Broader study findings: Early severe-case samples and blood from mildly ill patients during symptoms were in short supply.

From blood, 250-500 ng of genomic DNA served as TRB template. BIOMED2 TRB-A/B primer pools were used in multiplex TRB PCR. Via MiXCR, TCRdb re-called the multiplex PCR reads, giving one row per CDR3 protein. Of about 27,000 distinct CDR3 sequences listed, approximately 32% are singletons. The sequencing sample was made of blood. The TCR was taken from a human donor who had recovered from COVID-19.

The CDR3 nucleotides are TGTGCCAGCAGTTTAGAGGTACACCGCAGCACAGATACGCAGTATTTT. Translating it yields CASSLEVHRSTDTQYF. The chain is built from TRBV12-3 or TRBV12-4 and TRBJ2-3; D unclear. Trimming removed 1 base from V and 0 bases from J, with 11 bases in between. The CDR3 covers 16 residues.